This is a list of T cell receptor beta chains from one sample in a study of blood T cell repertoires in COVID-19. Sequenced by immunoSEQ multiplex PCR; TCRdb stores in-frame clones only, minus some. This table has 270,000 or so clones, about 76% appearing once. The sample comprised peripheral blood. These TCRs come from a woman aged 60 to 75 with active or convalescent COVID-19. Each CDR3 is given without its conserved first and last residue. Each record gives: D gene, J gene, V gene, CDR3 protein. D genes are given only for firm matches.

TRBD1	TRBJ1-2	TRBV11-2	ASGQTDRGHYGYT
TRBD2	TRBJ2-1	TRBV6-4	ASSALAGDNNEQF
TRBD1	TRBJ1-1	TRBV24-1	ATSGGTGQAF
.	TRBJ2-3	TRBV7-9	ASSLDSSTDTQY
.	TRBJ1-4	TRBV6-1	ASSEAQGQWGEKLF
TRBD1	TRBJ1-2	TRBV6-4	ASRDRGGENGYT
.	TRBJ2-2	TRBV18	ASSPGRVENTGELF
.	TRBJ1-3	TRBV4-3	ASSQDSNSGNTIY
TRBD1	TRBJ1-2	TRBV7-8	ASSLGQVPNGYT
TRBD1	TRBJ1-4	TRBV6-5	ASLRQGSNEKLF
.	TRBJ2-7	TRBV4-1	ASSQPIGASYEQY
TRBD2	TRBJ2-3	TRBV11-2	ASSSRGLAGDTDTQY
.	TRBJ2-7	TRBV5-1	ASSSAGQLSYEQY
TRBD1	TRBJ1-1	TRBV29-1	SVEDRGNTEAF
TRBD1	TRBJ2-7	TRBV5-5	ASSWYEQGGQVYEQY
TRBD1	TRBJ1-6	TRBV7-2	ASSWGQPPNSPLH
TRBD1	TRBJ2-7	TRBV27	ASTTRRGQESYEQY
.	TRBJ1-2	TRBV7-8	ASSSPATEANYGYT
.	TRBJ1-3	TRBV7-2	ASSPTPTALTSGNTIY
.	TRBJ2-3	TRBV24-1	ATSDSGSTDTQY
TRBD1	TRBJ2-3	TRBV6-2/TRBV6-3	ASSYSRAPSGQGSPDTQY
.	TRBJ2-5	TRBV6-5	ASRRDSDPETQY
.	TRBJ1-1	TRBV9	ASSVGAEQRNTEAF
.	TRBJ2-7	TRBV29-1	SVDTYEQY
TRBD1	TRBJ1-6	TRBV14	ASSRIHLTGASPLH
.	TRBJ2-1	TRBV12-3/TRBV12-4	ASSFPNNEQF
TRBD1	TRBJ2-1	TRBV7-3	ASSNAAKGAYNEQF
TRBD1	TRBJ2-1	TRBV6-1	ASSEEPKGAPYNEQF
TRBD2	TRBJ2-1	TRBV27	ASSPKGLDLSYNEQF
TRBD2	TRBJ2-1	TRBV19	ASRMYRGDYNEQF
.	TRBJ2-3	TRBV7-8	ASSSGLRTDTQY
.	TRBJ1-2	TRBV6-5	ASTRGEDSGYT
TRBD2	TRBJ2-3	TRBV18	ASSPRTSGGGTDTQY
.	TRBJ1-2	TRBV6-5	ASRPRIGVYDGYT
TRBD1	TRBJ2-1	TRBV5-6	ASSPNTGGNVNEQF
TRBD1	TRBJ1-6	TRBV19	ASSTRDRANSPLH
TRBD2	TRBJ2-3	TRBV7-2	ASSLVRPGGSDTQY
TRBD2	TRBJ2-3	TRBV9	ASSVEGGGANTQY
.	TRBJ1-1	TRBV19	ASSIRENTEAF
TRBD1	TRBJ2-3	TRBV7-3	ASSLTGGANTQY
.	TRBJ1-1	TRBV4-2	ASSQRGAQGWNTEAF
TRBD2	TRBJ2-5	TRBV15	ATSREASGGETQY
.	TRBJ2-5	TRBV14	ASRLGASAQETQY
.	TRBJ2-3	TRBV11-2	ASSLNPGADTQY
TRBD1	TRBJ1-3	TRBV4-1	ASSQDRAPGNTIY
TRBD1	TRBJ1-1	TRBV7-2	ASSLAAGTENTEAF
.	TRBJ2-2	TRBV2	ASSEGQGNTGELF
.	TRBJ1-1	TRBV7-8	ASSLSRQGGVWRAF
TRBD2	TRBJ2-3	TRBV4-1	ASSQSGGGAFDYTQY
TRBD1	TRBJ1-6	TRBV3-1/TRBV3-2	ASSQRQGATSPLH
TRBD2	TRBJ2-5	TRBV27	ASSPGTSGSTQY
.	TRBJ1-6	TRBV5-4	ASSAELQRYNSPLH
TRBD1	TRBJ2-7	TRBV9	ASSAPDRALSYEQY
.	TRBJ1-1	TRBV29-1	SVERRGGTEAF
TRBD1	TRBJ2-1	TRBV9	ASSLRTGGLNEQF
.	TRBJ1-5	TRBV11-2	ASSPSGGGSNQPQH